This T cell receptor beta chain originates from a study of Ad26.COV2.S vaccination and SARS-CoV-2 variants (dated by TCRdb to the early 2020s). Study-wide context: Vaccine-arm donors were drawn from COV1001, a multicentre, randomized, double-blind, placebo-controlled phase I-IIa trial of Ad26.COV2.S in healthy adults. Ad26.COV2.S was given intramuscularly at 5x10^10 or 1x10^11 viral particles, as a single shot or as two shots 56 days apart. Sequencing of the TCRbeta repertoire served to evaluate the specificity and breadth of SARS-CoV-2-reactive T cell receptors following Ad26.COV2.S vaccination. A total of approximately 30 samples were included in the TCR-sequenced set, comprising roughly 19 Ad26.COV2.S vaccine recipients, 5 placebo recipients and 8 SARS-CoV-2 convalescent individuals. Participants in the trial were split at random into five groups of five each, receiving low-dose or high-dose Ad26.COV2.S once or twice, or else placebo on both occasions. Throughout the experiments and outcome assessment, investigators stayed blinded to trial group allocation.

Notes on this clone: Its antigen remains unidentified. The record has no base qualities; no much larger clone is one base away.

This sample's treatment or condition label indicates: about 20 received Ad26.COV2.S at low or high dose, single or two shots; about 5 received placebo; per-sample allocation not given. Repertoires of vaccine and placebo recipients were sequenced from samples taken on day 63 after the first injection. In Cohort 1b, more than 20 adults aged 18-55 years were enrolled at a single site in Boston, USA, between 29 July and 7 August 2020. Ad26.COV2.S was a replication-incompetent adenovirus type 26 vector expressing a prefusion-stabilized SARS-CoV-2 spike protein from the original Wuhan strain. Results the study describes overall, beyond this receptor: Substantial breadth of spike-specific CD8+ and CD4+ T cell responses was reported after vaccination. Higher spike-specific TCR breadth was observed in Ad26.COV2.S recipients than in placebo recipients (P = 0.0014). The authors noted that total T cell responses may have been underestimated by the TCR breadth and depth analyses. The study was not powered to compare responses between vaccine doses or regimens. Non-spike TCR breadth was comparable between vaccine and placebo recipients, consistent with the vaccine containing only spike.

The immunoSEQ Assay was the method used to sequence TCRbeta CDR3 regions. After extraction, genomic DNA underwent amplification by bias-controlled multiplex PCR, followed by high-throughput sequencing. The source study handled its data this way. Collapsing and filtering of sequences were performed to quantify the absolute abundance of each unique TCRbeta CDR3 region. T cell fraction was estimated by normalizing TCRbeta template counts to usable DNA, which was measured by amplifying reference genes present in all nucleated cells. Repertoire TCRs were annotated as SARS-CoV-2-specific when V gene, CDR3 amino acid sequence and J gene were exactly matched to a known reactive TCR set. MIRA supplied the reference SARS-CoV-2 TCR set, which was filtered for enrichment in COVID-19-positive ImmuneCODE repertoires so that public or cross-reactive TCRs were removed. Based on the MIRA antigens, annotated TCRs were further analysed at the level of specific ORF or position within ORF. Breadth was defined as annotated unique rearrangements over total unique productive rearrangements; depth was the summed frequency of those rearrangements. TCR breadth was compared between groups using two-sided Wilcoxon rank-sum tests. The table was pulled from immuneACCESS by TCRdb, which kept in-frame rearrangements only. Such tables lose some clones; where checked, under half of the loss comes from unresolved V genes, and the rest has no known cause. That table furnishes V, J and clone size, whereas the DNA furnished D and trimming. The sample profile shows hundreds of thousands of clones; more than 80% of them were found once. The top ten clonotypes cover about 1.5% of the sample.

Sequenced material: peripheral blood, taken in a trial of Ad26.COV2.S vaccine versus placebo. The receptor comes from a person between 18 and 59 years old who received the Ad26.COV2.S COVID-19 vaccine or a placebo.

The base sequence is TGTGCCAGCAGCTTACGGGCTCTAGGAACGGTTGAGCAGTTCTTC. It is translated as CASSLRALGTVEQFF. Rearrangement joined TRBV7-9 to TRBJ2-1; the D gene remains uncertain. V loses 2 bases, J loses 9 bases, and the germline ends lie 17 bases apart. The germline V gene (reference sequence) supplies CDR1 SEHNR and CDR2 FQNEAQ. There are 15 amino acids in the CDR3, from cysteine to phenylalanine inclusive. Only the CDR3 portion is preserved as DNA: 45 bases, with reading frame beginning at the first base.